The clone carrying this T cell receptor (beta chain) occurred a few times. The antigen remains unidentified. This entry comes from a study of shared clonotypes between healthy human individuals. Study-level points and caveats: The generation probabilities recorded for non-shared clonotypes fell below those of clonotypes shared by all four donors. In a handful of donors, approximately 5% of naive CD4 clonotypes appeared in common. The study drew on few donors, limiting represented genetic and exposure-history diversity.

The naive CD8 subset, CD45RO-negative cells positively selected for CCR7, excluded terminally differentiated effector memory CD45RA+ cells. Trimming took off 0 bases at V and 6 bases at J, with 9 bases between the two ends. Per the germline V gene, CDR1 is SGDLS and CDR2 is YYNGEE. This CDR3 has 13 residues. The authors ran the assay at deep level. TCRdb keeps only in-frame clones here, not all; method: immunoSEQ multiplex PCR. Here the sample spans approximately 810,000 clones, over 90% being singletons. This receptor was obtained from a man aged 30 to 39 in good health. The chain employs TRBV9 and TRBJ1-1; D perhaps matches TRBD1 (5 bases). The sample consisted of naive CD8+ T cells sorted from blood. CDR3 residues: CASSVGWGAEAFF. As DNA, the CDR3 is TGTGCCAGCAGCGTAGGTTGGGGCGCTGAAGCTTTCTTT.